This T cell receptor beta chain was sequenced for a study of cytomegalovirus exposure and HLA in healthy donors. About the research overall: The same platform was used for the roughly 130 validation repertoires as for the approximately 670 first-cohort repertoires, as reported in a later analysis. The study, taken as a whole, reports: Most TCR sequences were rare, but some public TCRs occurred in many donors.

Donors came from a validation cohort of some 130 subjects, distinct from the first 666-subject cohort. As to this clone: Antigen specificity is unknown.

Sequencing was performed with immunoSEQ multiplex PCR; in TCRdb, only in-frame clones are kept and a portion is missing. The table lists some 180,000 clones, approximately 89% of them singletons, with 6.5% to 7.5% in the top ten. Germline CDR1 is SGHAT and CDR2 is FQDESV (reference sequence). The CDR3 runs 15 residues. The V end lost 5 bases, the J end lost 0 bases, and 14 bases lay between the germline ends. Specimen: PBMCs. The sequence came from a man under 40 in good health and CMV-seropositive. The chain carries TRBV11-1 and TRBJ2-7, with TRBD2 as a possible D gene (6 bases). The CDR3 nucleotides are TGTGCCAGCAGCCTAGGAGGGAGAAACTCCTACGAGCAGTACTTC. Residues: CASSLGGRNSYEQYF. Drawing the rest from reference TRBV11-1 and TRBJ2-7, the complete variable domain is EAEVAQSPRYKITEKSQAVAFWCDPISGHATLYWYRQILGQGPELLVQFQDESVVDDSQLPKDRFSAERLKGVDSTLKIQPAELGDSAMYLCASSLGGRNSYEQYFGPGTRLTVT.